This T cell receptor beta chain was obtained from a study of blood T cell repertoires in COVID-19. Study context: Collection of acute and convalescent COVID-19 samples took place in the United States, Italy and Spain. In each case, the material was cDNA or gDNA derived from T cells, B-cell-depleted T cells, or PBMCs.

The CDR3 has 17 amino acids. Trimming shortened V by 4 bases and J by 4 bases, and 20 bases separated the two germline ends. Per germline, CDR1 MGHRA and CDR2 YSYEKL. Authors' analysis steps: By means of reference gene primer amplification, nucleated cell counts were estimated. The table came from immunoSEQ multiplex PCR; TCRdb's copy has only in-frame clones and leaves some out. Clone size and the V and J calls come from that table; the DNA yielded D and trimming. Seen here are fewer than 500,000 clones, about four fifths observed once, and the top ten hold about 1.2%. The chain has TRBV4-1 and TRBJ1-5; TRBD1 might be the D (5 bases). Sample: peripheral blood. The sequence derives from a human donor with acute or convalescent COVID-19. The donor label of this sample is uncertain. For the CDR3, the DNA is TGCGCCAGCAGCCCAGAGGTTGGAGGGGTCCGAAATCAGCCCCAGCATTTT. The encoded protein is CASSPEVGGVRNQPQHF.